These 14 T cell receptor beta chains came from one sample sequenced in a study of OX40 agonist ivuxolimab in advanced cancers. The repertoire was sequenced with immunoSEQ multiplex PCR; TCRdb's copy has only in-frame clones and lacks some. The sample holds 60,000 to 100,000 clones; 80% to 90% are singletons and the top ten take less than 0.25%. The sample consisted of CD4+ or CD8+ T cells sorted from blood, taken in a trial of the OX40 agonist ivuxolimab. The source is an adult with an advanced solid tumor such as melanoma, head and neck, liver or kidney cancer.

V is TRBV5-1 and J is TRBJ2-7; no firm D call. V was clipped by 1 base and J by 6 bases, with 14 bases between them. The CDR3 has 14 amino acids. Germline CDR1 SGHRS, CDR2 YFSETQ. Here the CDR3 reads CASSLRTDPSEQYF. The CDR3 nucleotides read TGCGCCAGCAGCTTGAGGACGGACCCCTCCGAGCAGTACTTC.

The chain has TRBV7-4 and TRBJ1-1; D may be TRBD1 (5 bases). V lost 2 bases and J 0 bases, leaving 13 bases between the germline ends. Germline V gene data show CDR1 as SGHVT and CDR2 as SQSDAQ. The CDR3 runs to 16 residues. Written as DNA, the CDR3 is TGTGCCAGCAGCTTAAGGGACGGCGGGATGAACACTGAAGCTTTCTTT. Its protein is CASSLRDGGMNTEAFF.

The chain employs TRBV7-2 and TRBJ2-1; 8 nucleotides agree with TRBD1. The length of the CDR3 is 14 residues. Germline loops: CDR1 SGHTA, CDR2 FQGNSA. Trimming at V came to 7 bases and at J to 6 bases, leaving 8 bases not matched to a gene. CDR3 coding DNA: TGTGCCAGCACCAGGGCAGGGGGCCGCAATGAGCAGTTCTTC. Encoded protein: CASTRAGGRNEQFF.

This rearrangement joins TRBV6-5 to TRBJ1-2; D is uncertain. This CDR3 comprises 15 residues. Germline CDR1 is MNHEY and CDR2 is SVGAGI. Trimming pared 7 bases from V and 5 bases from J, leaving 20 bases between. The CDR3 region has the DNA TGTGCCAGCACTGACTTAGGATCTAGGTCGTATGGCTACACCTTC. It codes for CASTDLGSRSYGYTF.

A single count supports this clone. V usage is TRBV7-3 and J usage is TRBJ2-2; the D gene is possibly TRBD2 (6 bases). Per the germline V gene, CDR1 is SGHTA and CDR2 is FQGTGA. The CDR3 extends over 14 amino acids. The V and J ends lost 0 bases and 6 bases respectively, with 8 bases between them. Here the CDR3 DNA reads TGTGCCAGCAGCTTAACGGCGGGGTCCGGGGAGCTGTTTTTT. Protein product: CASSLTAGSGELFF.

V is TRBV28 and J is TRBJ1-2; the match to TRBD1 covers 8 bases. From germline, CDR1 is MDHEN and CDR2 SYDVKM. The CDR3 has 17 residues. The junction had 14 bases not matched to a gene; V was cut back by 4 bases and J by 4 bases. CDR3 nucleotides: TGTGCCAGCAGTTCATCGGGACAGGAATACCGAGGCTATGGCTACACCTTC. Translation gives CASSSSGQEYRGYGYTF.

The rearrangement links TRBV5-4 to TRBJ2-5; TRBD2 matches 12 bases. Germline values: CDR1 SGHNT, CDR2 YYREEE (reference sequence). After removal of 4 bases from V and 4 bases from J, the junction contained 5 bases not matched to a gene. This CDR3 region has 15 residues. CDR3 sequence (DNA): TGTGCCAGCAGCGGAAAGGGACTAGCGGGAGAGACCCAGTACTTC. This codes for CASSGKGLAGETQYF.

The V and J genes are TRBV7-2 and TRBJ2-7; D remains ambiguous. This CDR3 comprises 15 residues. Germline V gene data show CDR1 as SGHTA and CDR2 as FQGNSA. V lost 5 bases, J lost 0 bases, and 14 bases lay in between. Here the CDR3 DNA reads TGTGCCAGCAGCCCAAGTGACTGGACCTCCTACGAGCAGTACTTC. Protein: CASSPSDWTSYEQYF.

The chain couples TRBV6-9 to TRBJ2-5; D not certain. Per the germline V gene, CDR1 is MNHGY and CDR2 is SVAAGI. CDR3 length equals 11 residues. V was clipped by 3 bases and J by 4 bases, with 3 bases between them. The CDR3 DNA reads TGTGCCAGCAGTTACCTAGAGACCCAGTACTTC. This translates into CASSYLETQYF.

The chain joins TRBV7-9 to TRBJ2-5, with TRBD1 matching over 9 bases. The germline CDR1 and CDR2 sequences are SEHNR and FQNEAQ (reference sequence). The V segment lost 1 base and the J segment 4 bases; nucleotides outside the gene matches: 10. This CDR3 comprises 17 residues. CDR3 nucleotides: TGTGCCAGCAGCTTAGGGGGAGGAACAGGGGGCAGAGAGACCCAGTACTTC. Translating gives CASSLGGGTGGRETQYF.

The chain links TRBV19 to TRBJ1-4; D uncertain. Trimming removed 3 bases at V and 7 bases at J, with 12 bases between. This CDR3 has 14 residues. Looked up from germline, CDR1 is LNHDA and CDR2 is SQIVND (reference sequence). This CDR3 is CASSIGSGTEKLFF. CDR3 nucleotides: TGTGCCAGTAGTATTGGGTCAGGTACTGAAAAACTGTTTTTT.

The CDR3 DNA is TGCGCCAGCAGCCAAGATTGGACGAACCTTCGGACTAGGGTCTCCTACGAGCAGTACTTC. Amino acid sequence: CASSQDWTNLRTRVSYEQYF. The chain employs TRBV4-1 and TRBJ2-7, with TRBD2 matching over 7 bases. V shed 0 bases, J shed 0 bases, and the junction held 17 bases outside the gene matches. CDR1 and CDR2 from the germline V gene are MGHRA and YSYEKL. The CDR3 has 20 amino acids.

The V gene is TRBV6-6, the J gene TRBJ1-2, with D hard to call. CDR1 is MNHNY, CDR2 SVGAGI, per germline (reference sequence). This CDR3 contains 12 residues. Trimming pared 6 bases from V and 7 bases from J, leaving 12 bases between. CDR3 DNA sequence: TGTGCCAGCAGCCCGCCGGAGGGTGGCTACACCTTC. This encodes CASSPPEGGYTF.

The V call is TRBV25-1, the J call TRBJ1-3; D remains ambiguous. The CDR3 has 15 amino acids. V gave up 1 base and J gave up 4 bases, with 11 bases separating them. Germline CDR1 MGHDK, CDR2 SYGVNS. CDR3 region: CASSESLIIGNTIYF. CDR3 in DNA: TGTGCCAGCAGTGAATCCCTCATTATCGGAAACACCATATATTTT.